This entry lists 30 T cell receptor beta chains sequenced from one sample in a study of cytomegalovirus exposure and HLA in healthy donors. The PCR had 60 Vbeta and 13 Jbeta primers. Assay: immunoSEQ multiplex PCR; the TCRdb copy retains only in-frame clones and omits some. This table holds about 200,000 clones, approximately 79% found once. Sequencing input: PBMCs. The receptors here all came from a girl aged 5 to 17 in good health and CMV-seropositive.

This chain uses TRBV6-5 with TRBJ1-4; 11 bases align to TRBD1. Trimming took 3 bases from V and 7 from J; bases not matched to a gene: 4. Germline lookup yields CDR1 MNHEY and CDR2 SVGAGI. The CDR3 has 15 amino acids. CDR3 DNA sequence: TGTGCCAGCAGTTATGGACAGGGGGCTGTTGAAAAACTGTTTTTT. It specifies CASSYGQGAVEKLFF.

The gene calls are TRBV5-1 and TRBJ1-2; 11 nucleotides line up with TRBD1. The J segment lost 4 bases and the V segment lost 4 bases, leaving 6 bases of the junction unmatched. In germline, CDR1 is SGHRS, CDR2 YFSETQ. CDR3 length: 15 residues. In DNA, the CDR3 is TGCGCCAGCAGCCCGGGGACAGGGGGTACCTATGGCTACACCTTC. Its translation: CASSPGTGGTYGYTF.

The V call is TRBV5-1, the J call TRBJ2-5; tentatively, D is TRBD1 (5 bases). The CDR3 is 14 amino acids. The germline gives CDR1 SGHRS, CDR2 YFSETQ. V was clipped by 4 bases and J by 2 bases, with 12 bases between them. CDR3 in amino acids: CASSEAGIQETQYF. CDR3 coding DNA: TGCGCCAGCAGCGAAGCAGGGATACAAGAGACCCAGTACTTC.

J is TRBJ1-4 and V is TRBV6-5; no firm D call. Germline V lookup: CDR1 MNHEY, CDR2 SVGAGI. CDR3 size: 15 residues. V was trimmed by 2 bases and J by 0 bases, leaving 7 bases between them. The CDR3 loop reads CASSYILATNEKLFF. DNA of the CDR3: TGTGCCAGCAGTTACATCCTAGCAACTAATGAAAAACTGTTTTTT.

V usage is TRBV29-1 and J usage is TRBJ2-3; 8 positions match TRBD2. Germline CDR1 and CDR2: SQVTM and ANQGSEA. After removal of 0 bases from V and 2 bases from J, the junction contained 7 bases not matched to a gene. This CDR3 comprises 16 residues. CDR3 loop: CSVEDRLRGATDTQYF. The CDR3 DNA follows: TGCAGCGTTGAAGATCGTTTGCGGGGGGCCACAGATACGCAGTATTTT.

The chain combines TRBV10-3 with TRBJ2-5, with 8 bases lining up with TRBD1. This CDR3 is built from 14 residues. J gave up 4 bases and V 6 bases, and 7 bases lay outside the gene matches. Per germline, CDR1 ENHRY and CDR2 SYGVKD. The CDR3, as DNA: TGTGCCATCAGCGATCCTGACAGGGGAGAGACCCAGTACTTC. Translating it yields CAISDPDRGETQYF.

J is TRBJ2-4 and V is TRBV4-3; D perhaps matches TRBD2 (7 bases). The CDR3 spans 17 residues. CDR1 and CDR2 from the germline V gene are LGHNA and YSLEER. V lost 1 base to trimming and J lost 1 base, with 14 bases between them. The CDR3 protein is CASSQGTGGSAKNIQYF. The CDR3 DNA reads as TGCGCCAGCAGCCAAGGAACGGGGGGCTCGGCCAAAAACATTCAGTACTTC.

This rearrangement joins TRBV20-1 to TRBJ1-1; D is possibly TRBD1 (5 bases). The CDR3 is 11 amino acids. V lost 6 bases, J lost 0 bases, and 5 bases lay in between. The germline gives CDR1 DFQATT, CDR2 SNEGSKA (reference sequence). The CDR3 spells CSAGVNTEAFF. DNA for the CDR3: TGCAGTGCAGGGGTGAACACTGAAGCTTTCTTT.

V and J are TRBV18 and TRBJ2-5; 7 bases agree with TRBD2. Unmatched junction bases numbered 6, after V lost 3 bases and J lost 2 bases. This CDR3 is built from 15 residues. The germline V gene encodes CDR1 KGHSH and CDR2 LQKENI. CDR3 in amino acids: CASSPGRSDQETQYF. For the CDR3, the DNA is TGTGCCAGCTCACCCGGGAGGAGCGATCAAGAGACCCAGTACTTC.

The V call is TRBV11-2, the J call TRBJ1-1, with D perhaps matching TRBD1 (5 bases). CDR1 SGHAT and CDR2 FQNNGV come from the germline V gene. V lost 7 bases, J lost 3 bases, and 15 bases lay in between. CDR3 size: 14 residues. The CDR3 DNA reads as TGTGCCAGCAAGTCCCGGGGGGGGGACACTGAAGCTTTCTTT. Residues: CASKSRGGDTEAFF. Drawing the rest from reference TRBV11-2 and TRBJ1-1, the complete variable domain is EAGVAQSPRYKIIEKRQSVAFWCNPISGHATLYWYQQILGQGPKLLIQFQNNGVVDDSQLPKDRFSAERLKGVDSTLKIQPAKLEDSAVYLCASKSRGGDTEAFFGQGTRLTVV.

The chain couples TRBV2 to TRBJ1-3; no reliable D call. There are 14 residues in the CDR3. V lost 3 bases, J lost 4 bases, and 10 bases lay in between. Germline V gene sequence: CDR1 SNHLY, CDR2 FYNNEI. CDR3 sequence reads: CASSDSLGGNTIYF. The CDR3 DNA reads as TGTGCCAGCAGTGATAGCCTAGGCGGAAACACCATATATTTT.

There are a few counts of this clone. DNA for the CDR3: TGTGCCAGCAGTCCTTTACTAGTAGAACGGTCCTATAATTCACCCCTCCACTTT. This translates into CASSPLLVERSYNSPLHF. The V call is TRBV2, the J call TRBJ1-6; D call uncertain. V shed 5 bases and J shed 1 base, with 18 bases lying between them. The CDR3 totals 18 residues. The germline V gene encodes CDR1 SNHLY and CDR2 FYNNEI.

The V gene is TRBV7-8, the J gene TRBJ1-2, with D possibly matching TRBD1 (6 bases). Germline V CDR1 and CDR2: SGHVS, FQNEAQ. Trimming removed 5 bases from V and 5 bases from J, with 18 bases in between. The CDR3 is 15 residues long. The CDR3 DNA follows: TGTGCCAGCAGCCCGACGGTAGGGGGAGGGTATGGCTACACCTTC. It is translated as CASSPTVGGGYGYTF.

CDR3 nucleotides: TGTGCCAGCTCACCACGGATTTCGGGGACAGGGGGCAACGAGCAGTACTTC. Translation: CASSPRISGTGGNEQYF. The chain is built from TRBV18 and TRBJ2-7; 12 bases match TRBD1. Per the germline V gene, CDR1 is KGHSH and CDR2 is LQKENI. The junction had 9 bases not matched to a gene; V was cut back by 1 base and J by 5 bases. CDR3 length equals 17 residues.

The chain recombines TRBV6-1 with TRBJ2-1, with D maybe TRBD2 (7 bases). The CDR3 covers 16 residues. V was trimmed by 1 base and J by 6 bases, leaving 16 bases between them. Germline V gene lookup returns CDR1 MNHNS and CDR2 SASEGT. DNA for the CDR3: TGTGCCAGCAGTGAAGTTGGGGGGGCGGCACCCAATGAGCAGTTCTTC. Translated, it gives CASSEVGGAAPNEQFF.

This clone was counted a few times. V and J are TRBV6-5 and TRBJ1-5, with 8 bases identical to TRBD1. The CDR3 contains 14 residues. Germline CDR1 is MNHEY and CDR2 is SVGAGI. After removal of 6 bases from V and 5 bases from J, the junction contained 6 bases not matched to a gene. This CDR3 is CASSRTGSYQPQHF. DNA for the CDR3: TGTGCCAGCAGCAGGACAGGGAGTTATCAGCCCCAGCATTTT.

The CDR3 coding sequence is TGTGCCAGCAGTCAATTCTACGAGCAGTACTTC. Translating it yields CASSQFYEQYF. The chain recombines TRBV6-6 with TRBJ2-7; D not certain. This CDR3 comprises 11 residues. V dropped 5 bases and J dropped 3 bases, with 5 bases sitting between them. CDR1 and CDR2 from the germline V gene are MNHNY and SVGAGI (reference sequence).

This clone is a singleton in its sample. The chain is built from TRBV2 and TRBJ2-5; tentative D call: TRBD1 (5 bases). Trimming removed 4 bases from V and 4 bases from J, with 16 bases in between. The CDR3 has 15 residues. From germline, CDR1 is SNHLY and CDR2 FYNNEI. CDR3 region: CASSGGSPQGETQYF. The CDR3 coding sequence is TGTGCCAGCAGTGGTGGTTCGCCTCAGGGAGAGACCCAGTACTTC.

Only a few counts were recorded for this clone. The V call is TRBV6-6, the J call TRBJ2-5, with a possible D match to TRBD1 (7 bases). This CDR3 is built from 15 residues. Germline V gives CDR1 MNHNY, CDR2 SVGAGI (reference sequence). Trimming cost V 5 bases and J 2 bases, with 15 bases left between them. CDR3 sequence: CASSARDSVQETQYF. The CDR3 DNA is TGTGCCAGCAGTGCGCGGGACAGTGTACAAGAGACCCAGTACTTC.

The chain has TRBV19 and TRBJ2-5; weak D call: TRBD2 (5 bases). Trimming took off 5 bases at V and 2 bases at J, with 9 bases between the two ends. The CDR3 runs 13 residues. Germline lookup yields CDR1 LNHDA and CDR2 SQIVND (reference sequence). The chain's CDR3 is CASSPGIQETQYF. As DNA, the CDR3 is TGTGCCAGTAGTCCGGGGATTCAAGAGACCCAGTACTTC.

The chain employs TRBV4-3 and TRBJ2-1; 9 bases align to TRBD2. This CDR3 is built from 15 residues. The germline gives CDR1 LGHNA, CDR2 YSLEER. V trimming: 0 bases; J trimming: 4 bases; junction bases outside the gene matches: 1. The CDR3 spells CASSQELAGYNEQFF. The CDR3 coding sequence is TGCGCCAGCAGCCAAGAACTAGCGGGTTACAATGAGCAGTTCTTC.

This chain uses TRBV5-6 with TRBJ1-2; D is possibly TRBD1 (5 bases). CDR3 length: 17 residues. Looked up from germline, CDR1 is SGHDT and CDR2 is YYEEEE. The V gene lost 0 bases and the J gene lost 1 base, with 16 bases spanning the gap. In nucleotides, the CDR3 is TGTGCCAGCAGCTTGGCGGCGGGGGGGAATCTTAACTATGGCTACACCTTC. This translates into CASSLAAGGNLNYGYTF.

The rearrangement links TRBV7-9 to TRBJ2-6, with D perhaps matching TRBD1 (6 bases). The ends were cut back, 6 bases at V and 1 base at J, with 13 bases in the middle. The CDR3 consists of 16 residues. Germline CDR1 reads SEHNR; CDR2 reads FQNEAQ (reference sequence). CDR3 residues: CASRRTGLSGANVLTF. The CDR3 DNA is TGTGCCAGCAGACGAACAGGGCTGTCTGGGGCCAACGTCCTGACTTTC.

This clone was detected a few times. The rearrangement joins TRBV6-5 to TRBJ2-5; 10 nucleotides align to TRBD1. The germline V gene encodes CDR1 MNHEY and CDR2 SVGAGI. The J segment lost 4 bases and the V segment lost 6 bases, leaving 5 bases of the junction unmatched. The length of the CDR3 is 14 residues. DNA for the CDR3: TGTGCCAGCAGGACGACAGGGGGCGCAGAGACCCAGTACTTC. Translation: CASRTTGGAETQYF.

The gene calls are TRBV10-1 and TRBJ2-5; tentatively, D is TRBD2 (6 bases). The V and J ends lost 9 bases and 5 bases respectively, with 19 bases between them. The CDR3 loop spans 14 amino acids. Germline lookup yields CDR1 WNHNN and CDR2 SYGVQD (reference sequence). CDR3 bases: TGCGCCAGTGGGAGGATAGCGGCCTTTGAGACCCAGTACTTC. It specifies CASGRIAAFETQYF.

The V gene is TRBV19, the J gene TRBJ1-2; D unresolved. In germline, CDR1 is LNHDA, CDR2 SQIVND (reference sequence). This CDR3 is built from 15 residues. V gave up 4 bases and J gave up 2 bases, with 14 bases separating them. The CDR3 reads CASSRPGLSNYGYTF. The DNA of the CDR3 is TGTGCCAGTAGTAGGCCGGGTCTCTCCAACTATGGCTACACCTTC.

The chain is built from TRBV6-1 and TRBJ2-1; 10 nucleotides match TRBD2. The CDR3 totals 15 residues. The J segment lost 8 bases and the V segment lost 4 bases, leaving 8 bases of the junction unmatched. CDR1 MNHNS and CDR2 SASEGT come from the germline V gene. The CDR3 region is CASSAPGLARYEQFF. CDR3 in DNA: TGTGCCAGCAGTGCACCGGGACTAGCGAGATATGAGCAGTTCTTC.

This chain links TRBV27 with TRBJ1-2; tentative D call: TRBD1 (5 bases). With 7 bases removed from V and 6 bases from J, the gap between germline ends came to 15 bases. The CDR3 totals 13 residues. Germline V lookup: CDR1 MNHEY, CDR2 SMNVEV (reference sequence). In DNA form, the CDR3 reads TGTGCCAGCACCGCAACAGACAGAGATGGCTACACCTTC. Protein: CASTATDRDGYTF.

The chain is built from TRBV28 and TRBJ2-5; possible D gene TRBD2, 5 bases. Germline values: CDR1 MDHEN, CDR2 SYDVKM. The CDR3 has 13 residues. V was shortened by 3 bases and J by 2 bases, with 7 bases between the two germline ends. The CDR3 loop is CASSLDWQETQYF. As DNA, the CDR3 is TGTGCCAGCAGTTTGGACTGGCAAGAGACCCAGTACTTC.

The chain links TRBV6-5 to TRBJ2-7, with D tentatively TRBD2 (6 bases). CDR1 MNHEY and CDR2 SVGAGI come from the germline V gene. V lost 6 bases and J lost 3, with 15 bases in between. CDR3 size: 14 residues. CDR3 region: CASSRAGLVYEQYF. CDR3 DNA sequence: TGTGCCAGCAGCCGGGCGGGACTCGTCTACGAGCAGTACTTC.